This T cell receptor (beta chain) is from a study of OX40 agonist ivuxolimab in advanced cancers. Germline CDR1 reads SEHNR; CDR2 reads FQNEAQ (reference sequence). Trimming at V came to 7 bases and at J to 0 bases, leaving 5 bases not matched to a gene. The CDR3 length is 15 residues. Profiling relied on immunoSEQ multiplex PCR, and the TCRdb table lists in-frame clones only, not all of them. This sample carries approximately 69,000 clones, around 90% of them seen once, and the ten largest clones take roughly a tenth. This rearrangement joins TRBV7-9 to TRBJ2-3, with TRBD1 matching 9 bases. The specimen comprised CD4+ or CD8+ T cells sorted from blood, sampled in a trial of the OX40 agonist ivuxolimab. This receptor was identified in an adult with an advanced solid tumor such as melanoma, head and neck, liver or kidney cancer. This chain's CDR3 is CASTLGTGSTDTQYF. The CDR3 DNA is TGTGCCAGCACCCTTGGGACAGGGAGCACAGATACGCAGTATTTT.